The clone carrying this T cell receptor beta chain was observed many times. Its antigen remains unidentified. Other nucleotide sequences in the sample specify the same CDR3. The data originate from a study of shared clonotypes between healthy human individuals. Partitioning of CD4+ cells yielded a CD45RA+ naive subset and a CD45RA-negative memory subset. Points from the study as a whole: Rarefaction demonstrated incomplete sorted-subset sequencing despite large depth.

The test was conducted at deep level. Study processing details: ImmunoSEQ output held junction-only sequences without quality scores, so filtering differed. The method was immunoSEQ multiplex PCR; TCRdb's version includes in-frame clones alone and lacks a portion of them. Clone size and V and J calls were adopted from that table, with D and trimming inferred from the DNA. The sample has some 1.1 million clones, around 77% seen once; the top ten hold roughly 0.9%. The sequenced sample was memory CD4+ T cells from PBMCs. Subset denoted: CD45RA-negative fraction. The receptor was derived from a man aged 18 to 29 in good health. Some clones in this sample may be carry-over from other donors' samples.

CDR3 bases: TGCGCCAGCAGCCAAGGTCTGAGGACTAGCGGGAGTTCTTACGGGGCCAACGTCCTGACTTTC. This sequence encodes CASSQGLRTSGSSYGANVLTF. V is TRBV4-1 and J is TRBJ2-6; 13 positions match TRBD2. After removal of 1 base from V and 4 bases from J, the junction contained 13 bases not matched to a gene. Per the germline V gene, CDR1 is MGHRA and CDR2 is YSYEKL. This CDR3 has 21 amino acids.